Sequencing of this T cell receptor beta chain was carried out in a study of vaccination and CD4 T cells after COVID-19. Study details: Spike peptides, overlapping and drawn from SARS-CoV-2, HCoV-NL63, HCoV-OC43 and HCoV-229E, were used to stimulate cells.

Note on this clonotype: Its antigen remains unknown.

V lost 7 bases to trimming and J lost 5 bases, with 17 bases between them. This CDR3 is built from 14 residues. CDR1 is MNHNS, CDR2 SASEGT, per germline. Cultured CD4+ T cell DNA underwent sequencing with the Oncomine TCR Beta short-read assay. After culture, CD4+ T cells served as the source for genomic DNA extraction. From the PCR reads, TCRdb called clonotypes with MiXCR, one entry per CDR3 protein. The table records around 2,600 distinct CDR3 sequences, around 82% of them present only once. Treatment given: roughly 10-day PBMC culture with coronavirus spike peptide pools or control peptides (ViraFEST assay).

Sequenced material: CD4+ T cells from blood, cultured in vitro. The TCR originated in a human donor who had recovered from COVID-19. The chain joins TRBV6-1 to TRBJ1-1; D gene ambiguous. The CDR3 DNA reads as TGTGCCAGCACCCCGATAGGCGAAACGACTGAAGCTTTCTTT. It yields the protein CASTPIGETTEAFF.